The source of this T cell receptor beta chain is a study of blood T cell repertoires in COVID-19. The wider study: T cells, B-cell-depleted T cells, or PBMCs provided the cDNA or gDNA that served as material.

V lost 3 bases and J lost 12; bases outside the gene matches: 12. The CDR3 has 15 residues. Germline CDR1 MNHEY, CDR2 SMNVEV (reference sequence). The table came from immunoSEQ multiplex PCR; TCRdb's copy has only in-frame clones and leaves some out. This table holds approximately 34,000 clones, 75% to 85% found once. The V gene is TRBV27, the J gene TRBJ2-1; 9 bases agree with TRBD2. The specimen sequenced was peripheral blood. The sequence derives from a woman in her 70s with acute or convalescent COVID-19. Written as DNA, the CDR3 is TGTGCCAGCAGTTTCGACGGGACTAGCAGGGGGGGGCAGTTCTTC. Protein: CASSFDGTSRGGQFF.